This T cell receptor (beta chain) was sequenced during a study of OX40 agonist ivuxolimab in advanced cancers. As concerns this clone: Its antigen remains unidentified.

Looked up from germline, CDR1 is SGHVS and CDR2 is FNYEAQ. Between the trimmed V and J ends, which lost 5 bases and 3 bases, there was a span of 7 bases. This CDR3 region has 13 residues. Clones were sequenced by immunoSEQ multiplex PCR, and TCRdb holds only the in-frame ones, with some missing. This sample has 100,000 or so clones, with more than 75% found just once. The study, taken as a whole, reports: Expanded clones were, on average, more numerous among CD8+ T cells than CD4+.

The clonotype originates from an adult with an advanced solid tumor such as melanoma, head and neck, liver or kidney cancer. The sample in question was CD4+ or CD8+ T cells sorted from blood, obtained in a trial of the OX40 agonist ivuxolimab. V and J are TRBV7-6 and TRBJ2-2; D not resolved. Here the CDR3 reads CASSLRHTGELFF. In nucleotides, the CDR3 is TGTGCCAGCAGCCTTCGGCACACCGGGGAGCTGTTTTTT.